This T cell receptor beta chain originates from a study of vaccination effects on CD4 cells after COVID-19 (dated by TCRdb to between 2021 and 2024). Some background on the complete study: Each participant received two doses of an mRNA SARS-CoV-2 vaccine, either BNT162b2 or mRNA-1273. The Oncomine TCR Beta short-read assay on an Illumina iSeq 100 was used to sequence cultures from other donors in the study. SARS-CoV-2 spike-specific CD4+ TCR repertoires were compared before and after mRNA vaccination in COVID-19 convalescent patients and in infection-naive vaccine recipients. The full study included roughly 11 COVID-19 convalescent patients and several SARS-CoV-2-naive healthy vaccine recipients.

The method was the immunoSEQ multiplex PCR assay. TCR beta CDR3 sequencing was performed on DNA from the cultured, isolated CD4+ T cells. As for how the authors treated the data: Non-productive TCR sequences were removed, reads were trimmed to the CDR3 region, and CDR3s of at least 7 amino acids were retained. Antigen-specific clonotypes were identified using the MANAFEST web app by comparison of expansion in peptide wells against reference cultures. To be called positive, a clone needed expansion at FDR<0.05 compared with the reference and with all other wells, an odds ratio greater than 5, and a frequency greater than 0.1% in two replicate wells. A clonotype was defined as cross-reactive if the clonotype was significantly expanded both in SARS-CoV-2 spike wells and in at least one common cold coronavirus spike condition. Using the stringdist R package, CDR3 similarity was measured by Levenshtein distance, and unrooted trees were constructed with ape in R 3.6.1. In its TCRdb copy, this immuneACCESS table keeps in-frame sequences only and misses some clones. Where compared with another copy, unresolved V genes explain less than half of these, and the others have no known cause. Clone size and the V and J calls come from that table; the DNA yielded D and trimming. Recorded for this sample are about 34,000 clones; around three quarters of them occurred a single time. The ten largest clones take up around 30% of the sample.

According to the germline V gene, CDR1 reads SGHAT and CDR2 reads FQNNGV. Counted from cysteine to phenylalanine, this CDR3 has 12 amino acids. Only the CDR3 part of the read is kept: 36 bases, read in frame from the first base. V loses 5 bases of germline sequence and J loses 6 bases, and the interval between the two ends is 7 bases. The full study reports these points: Limitations of the study were the small number of convalescent patients and the absence of early post-infection timepoints. Both infection-induced and vaccine-induced clones contracted markedly at late post-vaccination timepoints, which is consistent with waning T cell responses. Among healthy vaccine recipients, nearly all vaccine-induced clones were SARS-CoV-2 mono-reactive, and just 1 of 255 was cross-reactive with common cold coronaviruses.

In the ViraFEST assay, PBMC were stimulated with viral peptide pools, and antigen-specific CD4+ T cell clonotypes were then identified by expansion using TCR sequencing. After roughly 11 days of culture, CD4+ T cells were isolated with the EasySep CD4+ T cell isolation kit. None of the healthy vaccine recipients had a prior SARS-CoV-2 infection, which was confirmed by nucleocapsid antibody tests that came back negative both before and after vaccination. Each well held fewer than 2.5 million PBMC cultured in IMDM containing around 5% human AB serum, 8 to 10 IU/ml IL-2 and gentamicin, along with about 10 ug/ml peptides. On days 3 and 7, half of the culture medium was replaced with fresh IL-2-containing medium. Unless noted otherwise, every peptide stimulation condition was grown in triplicate wells. PBMC were separated from whole blood using Ficoll-Paque Plus gradient centrifugation and were then either cryopreserved at -140C or used fresh. The spike proteins of SARS-CoV-2 and of the common cold coronaviruses HCoV-NL63, HCoV-OC43 and HCoV-229E were spanned by overlapping peptide pools. Genomic DNA was extracted from cultured CD4+ T cells with the QIAamp micro DNA kit.

Concerning this clone itself: This receptor's antigen is unknown. Base quality data are lacking; no much larger clone is found one base away.

This sample comprised CD4+ T cells from PBMCs cultured with HCoV-OC43 spike peptides, obtained before COVID-19 vaccination. The cell subset or site label on this specimen signifies: HCoV-OC43 spike overlapping peptide pool stimulation. The TCR was taken from a human donor who received a COVID-19 vaccine. The chain joins TRBV11-2 to TRBJ2-2; no confident D gene assignment can be made. DNA sequence: TGTGCCAGCAGCCCGACCCCCGGGGAGCTGTTTTTT. Translated, it gives CASSPTPGELFF.